This T cell receptor beta chain was recovered during a study of identical twins. There are 15 residues in the CDR3. The germline CDR1 and CDR2 sequences are SGHRS and YFSETQ. With 3 bases removed from V and 2 bases from J, the gap between germline ends came to 12 bases. TCRdb re-called the 5' RACE reads with MiXCR, one entry per CDR3 protein. The profile covers about 530,000 distinct CDR3 sequences, with 12% to 15% appearing a single time and around 0.4% taken by the ten largest. The sample was also linked to a second study, of yellow fever vaccine responses in identical twins.

This sequence was found in a woman between 18 and 30 years old in good health. The specimen sequenced was CD4+ T cells sorted from blood. V and J are TRBV5-1 and TRBJ2-1; no clear D. As DNA, the CDR3 is TGCGCCAGCAGCTCGAGCCGTCAAACCTACAATGAGCAGTTCTTC. Translation gives CASSSSRQTYNEQFF.